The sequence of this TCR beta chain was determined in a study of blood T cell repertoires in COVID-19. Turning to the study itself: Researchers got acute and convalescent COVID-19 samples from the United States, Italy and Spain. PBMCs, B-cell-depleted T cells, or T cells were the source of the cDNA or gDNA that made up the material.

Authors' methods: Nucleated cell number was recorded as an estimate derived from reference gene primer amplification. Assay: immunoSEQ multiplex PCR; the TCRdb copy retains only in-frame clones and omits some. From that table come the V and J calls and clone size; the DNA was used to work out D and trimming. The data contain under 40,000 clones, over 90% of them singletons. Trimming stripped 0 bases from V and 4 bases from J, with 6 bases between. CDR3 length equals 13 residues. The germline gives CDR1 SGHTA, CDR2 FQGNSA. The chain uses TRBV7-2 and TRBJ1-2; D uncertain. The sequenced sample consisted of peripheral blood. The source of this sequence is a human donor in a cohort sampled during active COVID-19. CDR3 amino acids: CASSLATSYGYTF. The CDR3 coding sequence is TGTGCCAGCAGCTTAGCCACGAGCTATGGCTACACCTTC.